These T cell receptor beta chains were read from a single sample in a study of CD8+CD57+ T cells in acquired aplastic anemia. TCRdb used MiXCR to reprocess the reads, holding one entry per CDR3 protein. Of a few hundred thousand distinct CDR3 sequences detected, approximately 60% appear once; the ten largest clones hold over 25%. The sequenced material came from sorted CD4+, CD8+, or CD8+CD57+ T cells (not recorded which) from PBMCs. The source of these receptors is a human donor in good health. CDR3s include the opening cysteine and the closing phenylalanine or tryptophan. The D gene is left open where the match is weak. The size field is filled for only some rows; it gives once, few, many or a size class.

D gene,J gene,clone size,V gene,CDR3 DNA,CDR3 protein
-,TRBJ1-5,many,TRBV4-2,TGTGCCAGCAGCCAAGCTACTGTCGAAGGTAGCAATCAGCCCCAGCATTTT,CASSQATVEGSNQPQHF
-,TRBJ1-1,-,TRBV12-3/TRBV12-4,TGTGCCAGCAGCCGGCTGGGGGGAGACACTGAAGCTTTCTTT,CASSRLGGDTEAFF
-,TRBJ2-5,-,TRBV19,TGTGCCAGCCGACTAGAAAAAGAGACCCAGTACTTC,CASRLEKETQYF
TRBD2,TRBJ2-5,-,TRBV7-8,TGTGCCAGCAGCTTAGGTCTGCGACTAGCGGGAACAGAGACCCAGTACTTC,CASSLGLRLAGTETQYF
-,TRBJ1-6,-,TRBV7-9,TGTGCCAGCAGCTTGGACGGAAGAATGGGTAGTTCACCCCTCCACTTT,CASSLDGRMGSSPLHF
-,TRBJ2-5,-,TRBV5-1,TGCGCCAGCAGCTTGGTGGGAATCGGAGAGACCCAGTACTTC,CASSLVGIGETQYF
TRBD2,TRBJ2-1,-,TRBV20-1,TGCAGTGCTAGAGGGACTAGCGGACGTTACAATGAGCAGTTCTTC,CSARGTSGRYNEQFF
TRBD2,TRBJ2-7,few,TRBV10-3,TGTGCCATCAGTGATGGTGGGACTAGCGTGTACGAGCAGTACTTC,CAISDGGTSVYEQYF
-,TRBJ2-1,-,TRBV7-3,TGTGCCAGCAGCAATAGCGGTGAGCAGTTCTTC,CASSNSGEQFF
-,TRBJ1-1,few,TRBV3-1,TGTGCCAGCAGCCTCCGACCCGTCTGGGACACTGAAGCTTTCTTT,CASSLRPVWDTEAFF
-,TRBJ1-1,many,TRBV14,TGTGCCAGCAGCCACGGGGGGGCTGAAGCTTTCTTT,CASSHGGAEAFF
TRBD2,TRBJ2-7,many,TRBV20-1,TGCAGTGCTAGAGATCTGTCCCGGGAGGGTCGCTACGAGCAGTACTTC,CSARDLSREGRYEQYF
TRBD2,TRBJ2-1,-,TRBV20-1,TGCAGTGCGTTGCTAGCGGGAGGGCCAGGGAGCTACAATGAGCAGTTCTTC,CSALLAGGPGSYNEQFF
-,TRBJ2-7,-,TRBV5-1,TGCGCCAGCAGCTTGGTTCCAGTGAACTCCTACGAGCAGTACTTC,CASSLVPVNSYEQYF
-,TRBJ1-2,-,TRBV11-2,TGTGCCAGCAGCGTAGCTCAGGGTACTAACTATGGCTACACCTTC,CASSVAQGTNYGYTF
-,TRBJ2-1,many,TRBV6-1,TGTGCCAGCACGGGGGGCCATGAGCAGTTCTTC,CASTGGHEQFF
TRBD2,TRBJ2-3,-,TRBV2,TGTGCCAGCAGTCCGTCCGCTAGCGGACTCTACAATGAGCAGTATTTT,CASSPSASGLYNEQYF
-,TRBJ2-3,-,TRBV24-1,TGTGCCACCAGTGATGCCAAGAGCACAGATACGCAGTATTTT,CATSDAKSTDTQYF
-,TRBJ1-1,many,TRBV5-6,TGTGCCAGCAGCGAATCTGGACAGATTGAAGCTTTCTTT,CASSESGQIEAFF
-,TRBJ2-7,few,TRBV20-1,TGCAGTGCTAGAGATAGGAGACTTTACGAGCAGTACTTC,CSARDRRLYEQYF
-,TRBJ2-5,-,TRBV7-7,TGTGCTAGCAGCTTAGGGTGGACGGAGACCCAGTACTTC,CASSLGWTETQYF
TRBD1,TRBJ2-2,-,TRBV25-1,TGTGCCAGCGGAGGGACAGGGATGTTGTCCGGGGAGCTGTTTTTT,CASGGTGMLSGELFF
TRBD2,TRBJ2-5,-,TRBV7-2,TGTGCCAGCAGCTTAGAGGGAGGGGTGGCGGCAGAGACCCAGTACTTC,CASSLEGGVAAETQYF
-,TRBJ1-2,-,TRBV19,TGTGCCAGTAGTATCGGGGCAGGGGCGAACTATGGCTACACCTTC,CASSIGAGANYGYTF
-,TRBJ2-7,few,TRBV7-8,TGTGCCAGCAGCCCGATCTTTCACGAGCAGTACTTC,CASSPIFHEQYF
-,TRBJ2-7,few,TRBV20-1,TGCAGTGCTAGTCCCCAGGACAGACCGTACGAGCAGTACTTC,CSASPQDRPYEQYF
-,TRBJ1-3,-,TRBV4-2,TGTGCCAGCAGCCAAGATGGCACAGGGTCCCACTCTGGAAACACCATATATTTT,CASSQDGTGSHSGNTIYF
TRBD2,TRBJ2-3,-,TRBV20-1,TGCAGTGCGTGGACTAGCGGATGCACAGATACGCAGTATTTT,CSAWTSGCTDTQYF
TRBD2,TRBJ2-5,-,TRBV12-3/TRBV12-4,TGTGCCAGCAGTCAGGGGACTAGCCAAGAGACCCAGTACTTC,CASSQGTSQETQYF
-,TRBJ2-3,-,TRBV28,TGTGCCGCTTTGGATACGCAGTATTTT,CAALDTQYF
-,TRBJ2-7,few,TRBV20-1,TGCAGTGCTAGTCGGCAGGGCTACGAGCAGTACTTC,CSASRQGYEQYF
-,TRBJ1-1,few,TRBV20-1,TGCAGTGCTAGACGCTGGGTCAACTCTCCCACTGAAGCTTTCTTT,CSARRWVNSPTEAFF
-,TRBJ2-2,few,TRBV9,TGTGCCAGCAGTTTATTAGTTGAGGCACCACGACGAAACACCGGGGAGCTGTTTTTT,CASSLLVEAPRRNTGELFF
-,TRBJ2-3,many,TRBV5-8,TGTGCCAGCAGTTCCTTTGCGGGCGGAAACACAGATACGCAGTATTTT,CASSSFAGGNTDTQYF
-,TRBJ2-7,-,TRBV6-6,TGTGCCAGCAGTACGACAGAAAGCTCCTACGAGCAGTACTTC,CASSTTESSYEQYF
TRBD1,TRBJ2-7,-,TRBV20-1,TGCAGTGCGGGGACAGGGCCAGCCTACGAGCAGTACTTC,CSAGTGPAYEQYF
-,TRBJ2-3,medium-sized,TRBV7-3,TGTGCCAGCAGCTTAAAGGGGGCAGATACGCAGTATTTT,CASSLKGADTQYF
TRBD2,TRBJ2-1,-,TRBV5-4,TGTGCCAGCAGCCAAGACCACGGGGGGGCATACAATGAGCAGTTCTTC,CASSQDHGGAYNEQFF
-,TRBJ1-4,once,TRBV7-6,TGTGCCAGCAGCTTAGAACAGGGTGGGGAAAAACTGTTTTTT,CASSLEQGGEKLFF
-,TRBJ2-5,-,TRBV11-3,TGTGCCAGCAGCCTGGTCCAGGGGCAGACCCAGTACTTC,CASSLVQGQTQYF
-,TRBJ1-5,many,TRBV6-5,TGTGCCAGCAGGTCGGGGCCGAGTTTGGATTTT,CASRSGPSLDF
TRBD1,TRBJ2-2,-,TRBV7-2,TGTGCCAGCATATCCGGGACAGGGGGCACCGGGGAGCTGTTTTTT,CASISGTGGTGELFF
-,TRBJ2-6,once,TRBV7-9,TGTGCCAGCAGCTCGACTTCTGGGGCCAGCGTCCTGACTTTC,CASSSTSGASVLTF
TRBD1,TRBJ1-1,-,TRBV28,TGTGCCAGCAGTTCCGGACAGGGCCAATCTATGAACACTGAAGCTTTCTTT,CASSSGQGQSMNTEAFF
TRBD1,TRBJ2-7,-,TRBV7-8,TGTGCCAGCAGCCCGGACAGGGTAGGCGAGCAGTACTTC,CASSPDRVGEQYF
-,TRBJ2-1,-,TRBV20-1,TGCAGTGCTAGAGTGCTAGCGTCGGGCAATGAGCAGTTCTTC,CSARVLASGNEQFF
-,TRBJ2-7,-,TRBV10-3,TGTGCCATCAGTGGGGACTTATCCTACGAGCAGTACTTC,CAISGDLSYEQYF
-,TRBJ2-6,-,TRBV10-2,TGCGCCAGTAAACAGGGCTCTGGGGCCAACGTCCTGACTTTC,CASKQGSGANVLTF
TRBD1,TRBJ1-5,-,TRBV25-1,TGTGCCAGCAGTCCCTCGGACAGGGGGTGGGAAATTTGGAATCAGCCCCAGCATTTT,CASSPSDRGWEIWNQPQHF
TRBD1,TRBJ2-7,-,TRBV5-1,TGCGCCAGCAGCTTGGTGTATGGACAGGCCTACGAGCAGTACTTC,CASSLVYGQAYEQYF
TRBD1,TRBJ1-5,-,TRBV7-9,TGTGCCAGCAGCTCAGGGACAGGGAGCAGCAATCAGCCCCAGCATTTT,CASSSGTGSSNQPQHF
-,TRBJ2-7,-,TRBV20-1,TGCAGTGCTAGGAGGAACATCTACGAGCAGTACTTC,CSARRNIYEQYF
-,TRBJ2-1,many,TRBV7-8,TGTGCCAGCAGCCTGCCCCGAAGGACGATGTACAATGAGCAGTTCTTC,CASSLPRRTMYNEQFF